This TCR beta chain came from a study of T-cell reconstitution after alpha-beta-depleted transplantation in children. Germline V CDR1 and CDR2: SGHVS, FQNEAQ. Trimming removed 5 bases from V and 4 bases from J; junction bases left unmatched: 9. The CDR3 has 15 residues. This clonotype has at least ten counts. Its antigen is still unknown. Unique molecular identifiers were used in preparing the TCRbeta library. In TCRdb, the PCR reads were re-called with MiXCR into one record per CDR3 protein. The data show approximately 980,000 distinct CDR3 sequences, roughly 29% seen once. Study outcomes and limitations: Surviving thymic progenitors and recipient T cells were the source of high TCRbeta diversity at day 60 in some patients. One year post-transplant, T-cell counts and diversity were largely derived from T cells produced anew. Approximately two months post-transplant, alpha-beta T cells reportedly originated from several hundred expanded graft clones.

This sequence originates from a boy under three years old who had a stem cell transplant for SCID, so the T cells may come from the graft donor. The rearrangement joins TRBV7-8 to TRBJ2-5, with TRBD1 matching over 8 bases. This specimen was PBMCs, mostly from graft donor cells, taken 360 days after TCRalphabeta/CD19-depleted stem cell transplant. CDR3 nucleotide sequence: TGTGCCAGCAGCACGGAGGCCGGACAGGGAGAGACCCAGTACTTC. The encoded protein is CASSTEAGQGETQYF.